Listed below are T cell receptor beta chains from one sample, sequenced in a study of T-cell memory formation after mild COVID-19. TCRdb re-called the 5' RACE reads through MiXCR, storing one row per CDR3 protein. The sample gives 250,000 to 350,000 distinct CDR3 sequences, approximately 15% of which show up once; about a fifth is in the top ten. Sequencing was performed on PBMCs or a T cell subset sorted from them (not recorded which). The receptors come from a man younger than 35 who had mild COVID-19 (a few samples of this study predate the infection). Cell type and time point are not known. The CDR3 runs from the conserved cysteine through the conserved F or W. A D gene is named only where the DNA matches it firmly. Expanded clones are given a class, and other clones once, few, many or no size at all.

j_call: TRBJ2-4; d_call: NA; v_call: TRBV7-2; clone_size: few; cdr3_nt: TGTGCCAGCAGCTCTCTTGTCCAGGGTGGAAACATTCAGTACTTC; cdr3_aa: CASSSLVQGGNIQYF
j_call: TRBJ1-2; d_call: NA; v_call: TRBV3-1; clone_size: few; cdr3_nt: TGTGCCAGCAGCTACGGGACGCATGGCTACACCTTC; cdr3_aa: CASSYGTHGYTF
j_call: TRBJ1-5; d_call: NA; v_call: TRBV2; clone_size: few; cdr3_nt: TGTGCCAGCAGGACCCCGGGGGGCCGCCAGCCCCAGCATTTT; cdr3_aa: CASRTPGGRQPQHF
j_call: TRBJ2-4; d_call: NA; v_call: TRBV12-3/TRBV12-4; clone_size: many; cdr3_nt: TGTGCCAGCAGTTTCGCAGGGGCGATGCAAAACATTCAGTACTTC; cdr3_aa: CASSFAGAMQNIQYF
j_call: TRBJ1-1; d_call: NA; v_call: TRBV18; clone_size: few; cdr3_nt: TGTGCCAGCTCACTCCTTTTGGACAACACTGAAGCTTTCTTT; cdr3_aa: CASSLLLDNTEAFF
j_call: TRBJ1-2; d_call: TRBD1; v_call: TRBV7-3; clone_size: NA; cdr3_nt: TGTGCCAGCAGCGCCCAGGGGACAGGCTACTATGGCTACACCTTC; cdr3_aa: CASSAQGTGYYGYTF
j_call: TRBJ2-6; d_call: TRBD1; v_call: TRBV7-6; clone_size: few; cdr3_nt: TGTGCCAGCAGCAACGTACCGGGACAGGGGGCGTCAGGGGCCAACGTCCTGACTTTC; cdr3_aa: CASSNVPGQGASGANVLTF
j_call: TRBJ1-2; d_call: TRBD1; v_call: TRBV4-3; clone_size: few; cdr3_nt: TGCGCCAGCAGCCAGGCGCCCAGCAGGGGGCTAGGAGGCTACACCTTC; cdr3_aa: CASSQAPSRGLGGYTF
j_call: TRBJ2-5; d_call: TRBD2; v_call: TRBV11-2; clone_size: many; cdr3_nt: TGTGCCAGCAGCATGGCGGGGGGGTACCAAGAGACCCAGTACTTC; cdr3_aa: CASSMAGGYQETQYF
j_call: TRBJ1-5; d_call: NA; v_call: TRBV7-9; clone_size: few; cdr3_nt: TGTGCCAGCAGCTTTGAGCATCAGCCCCAGCATTTT; cdr3_aa: CASSFEHQPQHF
j_call: TRBJ1-2; d_call: TRBD1; v_call: TRBV5-1; clone_size: NA; cdr3_nt: TGCGCCAGCAGCTCCCCCGGGACAGCTAACTATGGCTACACCTTC; cdr3_aa: CASSSPGTANYGYTF
j_call: TRBJ2-7; d_call: TRBD2; v_call: TRBV23-1; clone_size: few; cdr3_nt: TGCGCCAGCGGATGGACGGGAGGACGGGGCGAGCAGTACTTC; cdr3_aa: CASGWTGGRGEQYF
j_call: TRBJ2-1; d_call: TRBD2; v_call: TRBV5-6; clone_size: many; cdr3_nt: TGTGCCAGCAGCTTGCCCCGACAGCGGGGGCCCTTCTACAATGAGCAGTTCTTC; cdr3_aa: CASSLPRQRGPFYNEQFF
j_call: TRBJ2-5; d_call: NA; v_call: TRBV21-1; clone_size: few; cdr3_nt: TGTGCCAGCAGCAAAAAAAGGGGACAGGGATTAGGGTTCCAAGAGACCCAGTACTTC; cdr3_aa: CASSKKRGQGLGFQETQYF